The present T cell receptor (beta chain) was sequenced within a study of regulatory T cells in long-lasting Graves disease. Trimming stripped 6 bases from V and 6 bases from J, with 14 bases between. Germline values: CDR1 LGHNT, CDR2 FRNRAP. CDR3 length: 14 residues. For TCR beta, libraries came from iRepertoire HTBI primers and Arm-PCR of CDR3 regions. One entry per CDR3 protein, called by TCRdb with MiXCR from the multiplex PCR reads. Of 400,000 to 500,000 distinct CDR3 sequences in the sample, 13% to 15% were seen once. The time point is: newly diagnosed GD, antithyroid drugs for less than 3 months. The TCR library was prepared using RNA isolated from PBMCs. This sample was also put to use in a study of T cells in Graves' hyperthyroidism and ophthalmopathy. That paper states: Most thyroid-expanded clonotypes above 0.001 were also found in blood.

The V gene is TRBV12-5, the J gene TRBJ2-2; possible D gene TRBD2, 5 bases. The sample consisted of peripheral blood mononuclear cells (PBMCs), taken at new diagnosis, from a patient treated with antithyroid drugs. The clonotype was recovered from a woman aged 45-60 years with Graves disease. CDR3 nucleotides: TGTGCTAGTGGCCAAGATCCGGGGTCCGGGGAGCTGTTTTTT. Protein product: CASGQDPGSGELFF.